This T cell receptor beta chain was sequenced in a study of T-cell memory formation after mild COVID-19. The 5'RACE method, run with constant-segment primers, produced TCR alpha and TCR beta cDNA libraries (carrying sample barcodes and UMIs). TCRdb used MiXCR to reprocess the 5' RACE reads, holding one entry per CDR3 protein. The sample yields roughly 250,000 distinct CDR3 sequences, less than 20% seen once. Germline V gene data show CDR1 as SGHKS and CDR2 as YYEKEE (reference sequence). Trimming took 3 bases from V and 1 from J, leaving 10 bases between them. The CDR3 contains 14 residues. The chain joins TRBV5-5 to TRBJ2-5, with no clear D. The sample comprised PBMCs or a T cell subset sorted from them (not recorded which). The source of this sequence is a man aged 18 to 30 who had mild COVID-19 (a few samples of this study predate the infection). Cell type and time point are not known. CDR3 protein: CASSSPHVQETQYF. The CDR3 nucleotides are TGTGCCAGCAGCTCCCCCCACGTCCAAGAGACCCAGTACTTC.